A single sample is the source of the 28 T cell receptor beta chains below, sequenced in a study of T-cell reconstitution after alpha-beta-depleted transplantation in children. TCRbeta library preparation incorporated unique molecular identifiers. One entry per CDR3 protein, called by TCRdb with MiXCR from the PCR reads. Of some 200,000 distinct CDR3 sequences listed, 11% are singletons. The sequences come from PBMCs, collected before TCRalphabeta/CD19-depleted stem cell transplant. The receptors shown here come from a child in the first two years of life with acute myeloid leukemia, due to receive a stem cell transplant.

This clonotype was found many times. This chain links TRBV20-1 with TRBJ1-3; the D is unclear. Trimming pared 0 bases from V and 0 bases from J, leaving 3 bases between. The CDR3 totals 13 residues. Germline V gene lookup returns CDR1 DFQATT and CDR2 SNEGSKA (reference sequence). CDR3 nucleotides: TGCAGTGCTAGAGATAACTCTGGAAACACCATATATTTT. Residues: CSARDNSGNTIYF.

For this clonotype: This sequence may be a read error, since a much larger clone differs from it by one base. The rearrangement joins TRBV5-6 to TRBJ1-2; D remains unclear. Germline V CDR1 and CDR2: SGHDT, YYEEEE. The CDR3 consists of 12 residues. The CDR3 loop reads CAGSLLGNGYTF. The CDR3, as DNA: TGTGCCGGCAGCTTGCTTGGGAACGGCTACACCTTC.

This clonotype came up many times. V usage is TRBV7-3 and J usage is TRBJ2-2, with D tentatively TRBD2 (6 bases). V was cut by 3 bases and J by 3 bases, with 14 bases left in between. The CDR3 covers 16 residues. Germline V gene lookup returns CDR1 SGHTA and CDR2 FQGTGA. The CDR3 sequence is CASSLGGAPYTGELFF. DNA for the CDR3: TGTGCCAGCAGCTTGGGGGGTGCCCCCTACACCGGGGAGCTGTTTTTT. Together with reference TRBV7-3 and TRBJ2-2, the CDR3 gives the full variable domain: GAGVSQTPSNKVTEKGKYVELRCDPISGHTALYWYRQSLGQGPEFLIYFQGTGAADDSGLPNDRFFAVRPEGSVSTLKIQRTERGDSAVYLCASSLGGAPYTGELFFGEGSRLTVL.

This clonotype was detected many times. The rearrangement uses TRBV12-3 or TRBV12-4 and TRBJ2-7; D might be TRBD1 (5 bases). The CDR3 contains 13 residues. Trimming cost V 3 bases and J 1 base, with 7 bases left between them. As DNA, the CDR3 is TGTGCCAGCAGTTTTTCAGGGTCCTACGAGCAGTACTTC. Translating it yields CASSFSGSYEQYF.

This clonotype was recorded at least ten times. The V gene is TRBV12-3 or TRBV12-4, the J gene TRBJ2-1; D ambiguous. Trimming left V 5 bases short and J 5 bases short, with 13 bases between. The length of the CDR3 is 14 residues. In nucleotides, the CDR3 is TGTGCCAGCAGTCGATGGCCAGAGGACAATGAGCAGTTCTTC. It specifies CASSRWPEDNEQFF.

This clonotype was seen many times. This chain joins TRBV11-2 and TRBJ2-1; the D call may be TRBD1 or TRBD2 (5 bases each). This CDR3 is built from 16 residues. V shed 5 bases and J shed 0 bases, with 14 bases lying between them. CDR1 and CDR2 from the germline V gene are SGHAT and FQNNGV. In nucleotides, the CDR3 is TGTGCCAGCAGCCAACTGTGGGGGAGCTCCTACAATGAGCAGTTCTTC. This gives the protein CASSQLWGSSYNEQFF.

This clonotype was picked up many times. Here the CDR3 reads CSVLQGIYEQFF. CDR3 sequence (DNA): TGCAGTGTTTTACAGGGGATATATGAGCAGTTCTTC. The chain joins TRBV20-1 to TRBJ2-1; TRBD1 matches 7 bases. After removal of 7 bases from V and 8 bases from J, the junction contained 8 bases not matched to a gene. The CDR3 has 12 amino acids. The germline V gene has CDR1 DFQATT and CDR2 SNEGSKA (reference sequence).

At least ten counts were recorded for this clonotype. The CDR3 sequence: CASSLRANYGYTF. The CDR3 DNA follows: TGTGCCAGCAGCTTACGTGCTAACTATGGCTACACCTTC. V is TRBV11-2 and J is TRBJ1-2; no reliable D call. This CDR3 is 13 amino acids long. Germline V gives CDR1 SGHAT, CDR2 FQNNGV. The V and J ends lost 2 bases and 0 bases respectively, with 4 bases between them. Full variable domain (outside the CDR3, taken from reference TRBV11-2 and TRBJ1-2): EAGVAQSPRYKIIEKRQSVAFWCNPISGHATLYWYQQILGQGPKLLIQFQNNGVVDDSQLPKDRFSAERLKGVDSTLKIQPAKLEDSAVYLCASSLRANYGYTFGSGTRLTVV.

This clonotype has a count of ten or more. The chain links TRBV2 to TRBJ2-1; tentative D call: TRBD2 (6 bases). With 8 bases removed from V and 7 bases from J, the gap between germline ends came to 15 bases. The CDR3 runs to 13 residues. Per the germline V gene, CDR1 is SNHLY and CDR2 is FYNNEI. CDR3 DNA sequence: TGTGCCAGCGAATTTCACAGCGGGAATGAGCAGTTCTTC. Its protein product is CASEFHSGNEQFF. Full variable domain (remainder filled in from reference TRBV2 and TRBJ2-1): EPEVTQTPSHQVTQMGQEVILRCVPISNHLYFYWYRQILGQKVEFLVSFYNNEISEKSEIFDDQFSVERPDGSNFTLKIRSTKLEDSAMYFCASEFHSGNEQFFGPGTRLTVL.

This clonotype was recorded at least ten times. This CDR3 reads CASSFLGGRGTDTQYF. The CDR3 coding sequence is TGTGCCAGCAGCTTTCTAGGGGGCCGAGGCACAGATACGCAGTATTTT. The chain recombines TRBV11-2 with TRBJ2-3, with 7 bases aligning to TRBD1. The V gene's germline CDR1 is SGHAT and CDR2 FQNNGV. The CDR3 covers 16 residues. V was clipped by 3 bases and J by 1 base; unmatched bases: 7. Drawing the rest from reference TRBV11-2 and TRBJ2-3, the complete variable domain is EAGVAQSPRYKIIEKRQSVAFWCNPISGHATLYWYQQILGQGPKLLIQFQNNGVVDDSQLPKDRFSAERLKGVDSTLKIQPAKLEDSAVYLCASSFLGGRGTDTQYFGPGTRLTVL.

There are many counts of this clonotype. V is TRBV7-6 and J is TRBJ2-3; 8 bases are shared with TRBD2. The CDR3 is 16 residues long. CDR1 is SGHVS and CDR2 is FNYEAQ in the germline V gene. J gave up 6 bases and V 1 base, and 9 bases lay outside the gene matches. Here the CDR3 reads CASSLVTGGAFDTQYF. Written as DNA, the CDR3 is TGTGCCAGCAGCTTAGTAACGGGAGGGGCATTCGATACGCAGTATTTT.

This clonotype came up many times. The gene calls are TRBV12-1 and TRBJ2-7. TRBV12-1 is recorded as a pseudogene. The CDR3 has 13 amino acids. The CDR3: CASSLTSSYEQYF. DNA of the CDR3: TGTGCCAGCAGCTTGACTAGCTCCTACGAGCAGTACTTC.

The sample holds many counts of this clonotype. The rearrangement joins TRBV5-1 to TRBJ1-4; D is uncertain. Trimming shortened V by 1 base and J by 3 bases, and 10 bases separated the two germline ends. This CDR3 spans 15 amino acids. Germline lookup yields CDR1 SGHRS and CDR2 YFSETQ. The CDR3 reads CASSLRTGANEKLFF. Written as DNA, the CDR3 is TGCGCCAGCAGCTTGAGGACTGGGGCTAATGAAAAACTGTTTTTT.

Regarding this clonotype: A single base separates this from a much larger clone, so it may be a read error. The rearrangement joins TRBV5-1 to TRBJ2-4; D might be TRBD2 (5 bases). The CDR3 totals 14 residues. From germline, CDR1 is SGHRS and CDR2 YFSETQ. The CDR3 loop reads CASSLARRGNIQSF. CDR3 nucleotides: TGCGCCAGCAGCTTGGCTCGTAGAGGGAACATTCAGTCCTTC.

This clonotype was picked up many times. The chain links TRBV5-1 to TRBJ1-2; TRBD1 aligns across 7 bases. J gave up 4 bases and V 0 bases, and 6 bases lay outside the gene matches. The CDR3 has 15 residues. CDR1 and CDR2 from the germline V gene are SGHRS and YFSETQ. The CDR3 DNA reads as TGCGCCAGCAGCTTGGAGGGGGCCCGGGGCTATGGCTACACCTTC. Amino acids: CASSLEGARGYGYTF.

This clonotype was seen repeatedly, ten times or more. This sequence joins TRBV6-6 and TRBJ1-2; D might be TRBD1 (6 bases). Trimming removed 6 bases at V and 7 bases at J, with 15 bases between. The CDR3 sequence is 13 residues long. Germline V gives CDR1 MNHNY, CDR2 SVGAGI (reference sequence). CDR3 DNA: TGTGCCAGCAGCTCAGGGGTTTTGTTTGGCTACACCTTC. Translated: CASSSGVLFGYTF.

Many counts were recorded for this clonotype. The chain employs TRBV5-1 and TRBJ2-2; 8 bases are a match to TRBD1. Germline V lookup: CDR1 SGHRS, CDR2 YFSETQ. This CDR3 has 15 amino acids. V trimming: 1 base; J trimming: 6 bases; junction bases outside the gene matches: 5. This CDR3 reads CASSLNQGASGELFF. The CDR3 DNA reads as TGCGCCAGCAGCTTGAATCAGGGGGCGTCCGGGGAGCTGTTTTTT.

The rearrangement uses TRBV29-1 and TRBJ2-5; tentatively, D is TRBD1 (6 bases). V dropped 6 bases and J dropped 2 bases, with 10 bases sitting between them. This CDR3 has 12 residues. The germline V gene encodes CDR1 SQVTM and CDR2 ANQGSEA. As DNA, the CDR3 is TGCAGCGTCCGACAGGTACAAGAGACCCAGTACTTC. Translated: CSVRQVQETQYF.

This clonotype was counted ten times or more. The chain joins TRBV12-3 or TRBV12-4 to TRBJ2-7, with TRBD2 matching over 7 bases. The CDR3 has 15 residues. The trim removed 7 bases at V and 5 bases at J, leaving 14 bases unmatched. DNA for the CDR3: TGTGCCAGCAATTCCCGGGTGGGAGGGCCCAACGAGCAGTACTTC. Translating it yields CASNSRVGGPNEQYF.

There are a few counts of this clonotype. The chain joins TRBV5-6 to TRBJ2-1; the D gene is possibly TRBD1 (9 bases). CDR1 and CDR2 (germline): SGHDT, YYEEEE. The V gene lost 1 base and the J gene lost 9 bases, with 32 bases spanning the gap. The CDR3 is 20 amino acids. CDR3 coding DNA: TGTGCCAGCAGCTTGAGCAGACAGGGGGTCTATAGCGGGATGGGCGGTGAGCAGTTCTTC. Translating it yields CASSLSRQGVYSGMGGEQFF.

This clonotype was picked up many times. The chain joins TRBV5-1 to TRBJ2-1; the match to TRBD2 covers 7 bases. Germline V lookup: CDR1 SGHRS, CDR2 YFSETQ. CDR3 length equals 15 residues. J lost 5 bases, V lost 0 bases, and 5 bases had no gene match. The CDR3 sequence is CASSLELARHNEQFF. The CDR3 DNA reads as TGCGCCAGCAGCTTGGAACTAGCGAGGCACAATGAGCAGTTCTTC. Full variable domain (rest looked up from reference TRBV5-1 and TRBJ2-1): KAGVTQTPRYLIKTRGQQVTLSCSPISGHRSVSWYQQTPGQGLQFLFEYFSETQRNKGNFPGRFSGRQFSNSRSEMNVSTLELGDSALYLCASSLELARHNEQFFGPGTRLTVL.

The sample holds many counts of this clonotype. The chain uses TRBV5-1 and TRBJ2-5; 8 bases fit TRBD2. Germline CDR1 and CDR2: SGHRS and YFSETQ. The CDR3 extends over 16 amino acids. V shed 0 bases, J shed 2 bases, and the junction held 6 bases outside the gene matches. The CDR3 DNA reads TGCGCCAGCAGCTTGGATACTAGCGGTCTACAAGAGACCCAGTACTTC. Encoded protein: CASSLDTSGLQETQYF.

Notes on this clonotype: With a much larger clone just one base away, this may be a read error. The chain carries TRBV29-1 and TRBJ1-1; D is unresolved. Germline V gene lookup returns CDR1 SQVTM and CDR2 ANQGSEA. CDR3 length: 13 residues. CDR3 protein: CSARKFVHTEASF. Written as DNA, the CDR3 is TGCAGCGCCCGTAAGTTCGTACACACTGAAGCTTCCTTT.

This clonotype was counted ten times or more. The chain recombines TRBV20-1 with TRBJ2-1; D unresolved. Germline assignment: CDR1 DFQATT and CDR2 SNEGSKA (reference sequence). The CDR3 is 12 amino acids. Trimming cost V 6 bases and J 10 bases, with 16 bases left between them. The chain's CDR3 is CSALPLLKEQFF. The CDR3 nucleotides read TGCAGTGCCCTGCCCCTCCTAAAGGAGCAGTTCTTC.

About this clonotype: Just one base apart from a much larger clone, this may be a read error. This chain connects TRBV7-3 to TRBJ2-7; D call uncertain. V was pared by 2 bases and J by 5 bases, with 13 bases between. This CDR3 contains 14 residues. Germline CDR1 reads SGHTA; CDR2 reads FQGTGA. Here the CDR3 DNA reads TGTGCCAGCAGCTTAGCGCTGGGTGGAAACGAGCAGTACTTC. Encoded protein: CASSLALGGNEQYF.

This clonotype was picked up many times. The chain has TRBV10-3 and TRBJ2-7; 9 bases match TRBD2. Germline V gene data show CDR1 as ENHRY and CDR2 as SYGVKD. This CDR3 has 16 amino acids. V lost 2 bases to trimming and J lost 4 bases; unmatched junction nucleotides: 9. The CDR3 loop reads CAISEGVAGVSYEQYF. In DNA, the CDR3 is TGTGCCATCAGTGAGGGGGTAGCGGGAGTTTCGTACGAGCAGTACTTC.

This clonotype occurred a few times. The V call is TRBV2, the J call TRBJ2-7, with 8 bases lining up with TRBD1. V shed 6 bases and J 6 bases; nucleotides not matched to a gene: 10. The CDR3 is 14 residues long. Germline CDR1 and CDR2: SNHLY and FYNNEI. The CDR3 nucleotides read TGTGCCAGCAGCGGAGGACAGGGTAGGGGCGAGCAGTACTTC. This codes for CASSGGQGRGEQYF.

This clonotype has ten or more counts. V gene TRBV7-3 combines with J gene TRBJ1-2, with 8 bases that match TRBD1. Germline trimming cut 1 base from V and 8 bases from J; bases unmatched to any gene: 9. CDR1 and CDR2 from the germline V gene are SGHTA and FQGTGA. CDR3 length: 15 residues. CDR3 coding DNA: TGTGCCAGCAGCTTAAGGCGGACAGGGAATTTCGGCTACACCTTC. The encoded protein is CASSLRRTGNFGYTF.